The source of this T cell receptor (beta chain) is a study of T cells after yellow fever vaccination. Study-wide results and limits: Abundant clonotypes (contaminants from the bulk population) could be present in FACS-sorted repertoires. Most clones from primary vaccination resurfaced after the booster (about 95% CD4, less than 90% CD8).

A remark on this clonotype: The antigen remains unidentified.

Synthesis of TCR cDNA relied on 5'RACE template switching, which attached a universal primer site and UMIs. TCRdb re-called the 5' RACE reads through MiXCR, storing one row per CDR3 protein. This sample has 150,000 to 200,000 distinct CDR3 sequences; approximately 11% occur once, and the top ten carry 36%. Per germline, CDR1 SGDLS and CDR2 YYNGEE. CDR3 length: 15 residues. The V segment lost 0 bases and the J segment 8 bases; nucleotides outside the gene matches: 6. Here the sequenced sample was CD8+ T cells sorted from PBMCs, taken 15 days after the yellow fever booster vaccination. The chain combines TRBV9 with TRBJ2-1; the match to TRBD1 covers 9 bases. The clonotype originates from a man aged 18 to 29 who received the YFV17D yellow fever vaccine. CDR3 sequence (DNA): TGTGCCAGCAGCGTAGAGGGACAGGGCGGTGATGAGCAGTTCTTC. It codes for CASSVEGQGGDEQFF. Complete variable domain (other parts from reference TRBV9 and TRBJ2-1): DSGVTQTPKHLITATGQRVTLRCSPRSGDLSVYWYQQSLDQGLQFLIQYYNGEERAKGNILERFSAQQFPDLHSELNLSSLELGDSALYFCASSVEGQGGDEQFFGPGTRLTVL.